The T cell receptor beta chain under discussion was sequenced for a study of a mutant IDH1 vaccine in newly diagnosed glioma. Study background: Earlier care involved radiotherapy, temozolomide, or both, and the majority received both. Points from the study as a whole: Top peripheral T cell clonotype shifts appeared unrelated to pseudoprogression.

With respect to this clone: Its matching antigen is unknown.

Time point here: week 35, safety follow-up. It was 300 ug of mutant IDH1 20-mer peptide that made up each vaccine dose, given with topical imiquimod. Assay: immunoSEQ multiplex PCR; the TCRdb copy retains only in-frame clones and omits some. The sample carries tens of thousands of clones, around 86% recorded once. The sample here was PBMCs, taken from a glioma patient whose treatment included an IDH1 peptide vaccine. This TCR was sampled from a woman aged 40 to 50 with glioma. Some clones in this sample may be carry-over from other donors' samples.

CDR3 bases: TGTGCCAGCTCACCGGGAAATGAAAAACTGTTTTTT. This sequence encodes CASSPGNEKLFF. This rearrangement joins TRBV18 to TRBJ1-4; D ambiguous. Germline assignment: CDR1 KGHSH and CDR2 LQKENI. There are 12 residues in the CDR3. V was pared by 3 bases and J by 5 bases, with 4 bases between.